The next 11 T cell receptor beta chains were all read from a single sample in a study of blood T cell repertoires in COVID-19. Measured with immunoSEQ multiplex PCR; TCRdb has only the in-frame clones, and not every one. The sample lists 350,000 to 400,000 clones, about 88% seen once, with more than 0.95% in the top ten. Material for sequencing was PBMCs or T cells enriched from blood (not recorded which). These TCRs come from a woman under 30 who had recovered from COVID-19.

This clone was detected only once. This chain uses TRBV6-5 with TRBJ1-3, with D uncertain. With 7 bases removed from V and 0 bases from J, the gap between germline ends came to 13 bases. The germline gives CDR1 MNHEY, CDR2 SVGAGI. The CDR3 spans 15 residues. As DNA, the CDR3 is TGTGCCAGCACCCGCACGCTAGTCTCTGGAAACACCATATATTTT. Its protein product is CASTRTLVSGNTIYF.

The J gene is TRBJ2-5, the V gene TRBV5-1, with 9 bases identical to TRBD1. The CDR3 covers 13 residues. Germline V gene lookup returns CDR1 SGHRS and CDR2 YFSETQ. With V trimmed by 7 bases and J by 4 bases, 5 bases remained unmatched. CDR3 protein: CASEDRGRETQYF. CDR3 sequence (DNA): TGCGCCAGCGAGGACAGGGGTAGAGAGACCCAGTACTTC.

This chain uses TRBV4-3 with TRBJ2-7; 7 bases are shared with TRBD1. Trimming cost V 0 bases and J 1 base; bases outside gene matches: 3. The CDR3 spans 15 residues. The germline V gene has CDR1 LGHNA and CDR2 YSLEER. CDR3: CASSQDRGSSYEQYF. DNA of the CDR3: TGCGCCAGCAGCCAAGACAGGGGGTCATCCTACGAGCAGTACTTC.

The V gene is TRBV7-2, the J gene TRBJ2-3; D is undetermined. Looked up from germline, CDR1 is SGHTA and CDR2 is FQGNSA. The CDR3 length is 15 residues. Trimming removed 4 bases at V and 6 bases at J, with 17 bases between. In DNA, the CDR3 is TGTGCCAGCAGCTCCAGCGTCTCACCTGGGGATACGCAGTATTTT. It specifies CASSSSVSPGDTQYF.

The J gene is TRBJ1-1, the V gene TRBV15; D is perhaps TRBD1 (6 bases). This CDR3 comprises 13 residues. Trimming shortened V by 5 bases and J by 2 bases, and 9 bases separated the two germline ends. From germline, CDR1 is LNHNV and CDR2 YYDKDF (reference sequence). The CDR3 DNA reads TGTGCCACCAGCCCGGACAGTAACACTGAAGCTTTCTTT. Translated: CATSPDSNTEAFF. The full variable domain, completed using reference TRBV15 and TRBJ1-1, is DAMVIQNPRYQVTQFGKPVTLSCSQTLNHNVMYWYQQKSSQAPKLLFHYYDKDFNNEADTPDNFQSRRPNTSFCFLDIRSPGLGDTAMYLCATSPDSNTEAFFGQGTRLTVV.

This sequence joins TRBV6-5 and TRBJ1-2, with D uncertain. There are 11 residues in the CDR3. The ends were cut back, 6 bases at V and 6 bases at J, with 8 bases in the middle. Germline CDR1 is MNHEY and CDR2 is SVGAGI. CDR3 sequence: CASSNGDGYTF. CDR3 sequence (DNA): TGTGCCAGCAGCAACGGAGATGGCTACACCTTC.

This rearrangement joins TRBV28 to TRBJ1-1; TRBD1 aligns across 8 bases. CDR1 and CDR2 (germline): MDHEN, SYDVKM. This CDR3 has 13 amino acids. V gave up 4 bases and J gave up 10 bases; unmatched junction bases: 8. CDR3 in DNA: TGTGCCAGCAGTTCCACAGGGGGTGGAGCAGCTTTCTTT. It translates to CASSSTGGGAAFF. The complete variable domain, with remaining parts taken from reference TRBV28 and TRBJ1-1, reads DVKVTQSSRYLVKRTGEKVFLECVQDMDHENMFWYRQDPGLGLRLIYFSYDVKMKEKGDIPEGYSVSREKKERFSLILESASTNQTSMYLCASSSTGGGAAFFGQGTRLTVV.

This rearrangement joins TRBV9 to TRBJ2-3; 10 bases are shared with TRBD2. CDR1 is SGDLS, CDR2 YYNGEE, per germline. The CDR3 contains 17 residues. J lost 2 bases, V lost 2 bases, and 8 bases had no gene match. CDR3 DNA: TGTGCCAGCAGCGTTGACCCTAGCGGGGGTAACACAGATACGCAGTATTTT. It translates to CASSVDPSGGNTDTQYF.

The genes are TRBV5-8 and TRBJ2-7; 8 positions match TRBD1. With 4 bases clipped from V and 2 bases from J, the junction kept 8 bases outside the gene matches. The CDR3 consists of 15 residues. Germline V lookup: CDR1 SGHTS, CDR2 YDEGEE. The CDR3 nucleotides are TGTGCCAGCAGCCATACCGGGACAGGTGCCTACGAGCAGTACTTC. Translating gives CASSHTGTGAYEQYF.

This chain connects TRBV11-2 to TRBJ1-3; D gene ambiguous. The CDR3 extends over 19 amino acids. V lost 2 bases to trimming and J lost 0 bases, with 20 bases between them. Germline CDR1 and CDR2: SGHAT and FQNNGV. The CDR3 nucleotides read TGTGCCAGCAGCTTATTTGTCCGGGCCACGAGGGCCTCTGGAAACACCATATATTTT. Translation gives CASSLFVRATRASGNTIYF.

The rearrangement links TRBV29-1 to TRBJ2-2; D possibly corresponds to TRBD1 (6 bases). This CDR3 has 14 amino acids. The V gene's germline CDR1 is SQVTM and CDR2 ANQGSEA. The germline V and J ends were trimmed by 0 bases and 6 bases, with 11 bases remaining between them. The CDR3 bases are TGCAGCGTTGAAGACCTAACAGGGTCCGGGGAGCTGTTTTTT. It codes for CSVEDLTGSGELFF.